The rows below give T cell receptor beta chains drawn from one sample of a study of molecular identifiers for immune sequencing clone quantification. TCRdb called the PCR reads again in MiXCR, with one record for every CDR3 protein. Among over 600,000 distinct CDR3 sequences listed, 15% to 20% were seen once. Sequenced material: naive CD8+ T cells from blood, with Jurkat cell RNA spiked in. All receptors come from a human donor in good health. Some libraries in this study had Jurkat cell RNA spiked in. The CDR3 runs from the conserved cysteine through the conserved F or W. A D gene is named only where the DNA matches it firmly. Clone size, where shown, is once, few, many, or a class for clones that have expanded.

d_gene	abundance	j_gene	v_gene	CDR3aa	CDR3nt
.	many	TRBJ1-1	TRBV7-6	CASSPLSNTEAFF	TGTGCCAGCAGCCCTCTCTCGAACACTGAAGCTTTCTTT
TRBD1	many	TRBJ2-7	TRBV6-5	CASCRDRENEQYF	TGTGCCAGCTGTAGGGACAGGGAGAACGAGCAGTACTTC
.	few	TRBJ2-1	TRBV6-1	CASSERHYNEQFF	TGTGCCAGCAGTGAAAGACACTACAATGAGCAGTTCTTC
.	many	TRBJ2-7	TRBV4-2	CASSQDPAAAYEQYF	TGTGCCAGCAGCCAAGATCCCGCGGCTGCCTACGAGCAGTACTTC
.	once	TRBJ1-4	TRBV6-5	CASSSRQATNEKLFF	TGTGCCAGCAGTTCTAGACAAGCAACTAATGAAAAACTGTTTTTT
TRBD1	many	TRBJ1-1	TRBV20-1	CSALNQDRANTEAFF	TGCAGTGCCCTAAATCAGGACAGGGCGAACACTGAAGCTTTCTTT
.	many	TRBJ2-3	TRBV4-1	CASSQTDVAVSTDTQYF	TGCGCCAGCAGCCAAACGGACGTGGCCGTGAGCACAGATACGCAGTATTTT
.	.	TRBJ1-3	TRBV6-6	CASSYPELTASGNTIYF	TGTGCCAGCAGTTACCCGGAGTTGACTGCCTCTGGAAACACCATATATTTT
.	few	TRBJ2-7	TRBV6-1	CASSEWRTTYEQYF	TGTGCCAGCAGTGAATGGCGGACAACCTACGAGCAGTACTTC
.	many	TRBJ2-7	TRBV5-6	CASSFGGPTYEQYF	TGTGCCAGCAGCTTTGGGGGGCCGACCTACGAGCAGTACTTC
.	many	TRBJ1-1	TRBV30	CAWSSGFAEAFF	TGTGCCTGGAGTTCGGGGTTTGCTGAAGCTTTCTTT
.	many	TRBJ2-2	TRBV20-1	CSARDREDTGELFF	TGCAGTGCTAGAGACAGGGAGGACACCGGGGAGCTGTTTTTT
.	many	TRBJ1-1	TRBV4-1	CASSQDRSGGLNTEAFF	TGCGCCAGCAGCCAAGATCGATCTGGGGGGCTGAACACTGAAGCTTTCTTT
.	.	TRBJ2-1	TRBV28	CASSLSRVDGQFF	TGTGCCAGCAGTTTAAGCAGGGTGGATGGGCAGTTCTTC
.	few	TRBJ2-1	TRBV7-4	CASSPGFGAAGCNEQFF	TGTGCCAGCAGCCCGGGGTTCGGCGCGGCCGGATGCAATGAGCAGTTCTTC
.	many	TRBJ2-2	TRBV7-9	CASSWTAEGGELFF	TGTGCCAGCAGCTGGACCGCGGAGGGCGGGGAGCTGTTTTTT
.	.	TRBJ2-1	TRBV4-2	CASSQAGSYNEQFF	TGTGCCAGCAGCCAAGCAGGGTCCTACAATGAGCAGTTCTTC